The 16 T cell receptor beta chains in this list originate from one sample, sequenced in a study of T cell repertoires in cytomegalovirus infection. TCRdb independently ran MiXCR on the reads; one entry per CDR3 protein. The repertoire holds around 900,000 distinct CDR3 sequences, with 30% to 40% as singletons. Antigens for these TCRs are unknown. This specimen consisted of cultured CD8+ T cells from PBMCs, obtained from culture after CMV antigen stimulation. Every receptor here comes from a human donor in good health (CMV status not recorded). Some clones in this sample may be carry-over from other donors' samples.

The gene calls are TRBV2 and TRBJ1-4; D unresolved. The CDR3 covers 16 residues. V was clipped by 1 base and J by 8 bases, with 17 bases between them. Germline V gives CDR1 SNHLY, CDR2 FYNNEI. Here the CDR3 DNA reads TGTGCCAGCAGTGAAGATGGTGGCAGCCCGGAGGAAAAACTGTTTTTT. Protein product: CASSEDGGSPEEKLFF.

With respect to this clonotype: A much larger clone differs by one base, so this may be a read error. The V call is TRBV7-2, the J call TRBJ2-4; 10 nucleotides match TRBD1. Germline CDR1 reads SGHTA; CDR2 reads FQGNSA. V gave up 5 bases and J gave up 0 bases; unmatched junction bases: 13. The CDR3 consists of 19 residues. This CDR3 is CASSPSGQGTYLAKNIQYF. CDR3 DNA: TGTGCCAGCAGCCCCTCGGGACAGGGGACATATTTAGCCAAAAACATTCAGTACTTC.

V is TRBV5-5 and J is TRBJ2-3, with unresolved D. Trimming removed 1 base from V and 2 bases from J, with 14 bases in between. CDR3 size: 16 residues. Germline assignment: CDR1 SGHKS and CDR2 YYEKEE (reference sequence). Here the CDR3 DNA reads TGTGCCAGCAGCTTGAACGGCCGCCCCGTCACAGATACGCAGTATTTT. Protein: CASSLNGRPVTDTQYF.

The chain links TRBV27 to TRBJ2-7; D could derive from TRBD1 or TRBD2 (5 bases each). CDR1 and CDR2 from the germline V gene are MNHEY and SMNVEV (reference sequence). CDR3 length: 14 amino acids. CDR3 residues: CAGADNLGTYEQYF. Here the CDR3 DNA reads TGTGCTGGAGCGGACAATCTGGGCACCTACGAGCAGTACTTC.

The CDR3 bases are TGTGCCAGCAATCCAATACAGGGGGATCGGCACAATGAGCAGTTCTTC. This gives the protein CASNPIQGDRHNEQFF. This chain links TRBV6-1 with TRBJ2-1; 8 bases align to TRBD1. Trimming at V came to 7 bases and at J to 5 bases, leaving 13 bases not matched to a gene. Per the germline V gene, CDR1 is MNHNS and CDR2 is SASEGT. The CDR3 is 16 amino acids.

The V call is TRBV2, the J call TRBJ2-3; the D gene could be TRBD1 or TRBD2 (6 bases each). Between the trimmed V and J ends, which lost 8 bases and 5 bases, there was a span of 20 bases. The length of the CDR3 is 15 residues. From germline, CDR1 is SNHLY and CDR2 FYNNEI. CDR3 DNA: TGTGCCAGCGGTTCTACTCCGGGGGCTGTAGATACGCAGTATTTT. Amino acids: CASGSTPGAVDTQYF.

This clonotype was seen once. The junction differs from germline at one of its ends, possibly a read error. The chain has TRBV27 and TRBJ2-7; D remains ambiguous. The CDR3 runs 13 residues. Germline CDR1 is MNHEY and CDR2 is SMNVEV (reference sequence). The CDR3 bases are TGTGCCAACAGTTTGTTACCCTCCTACGAGCAGTACTTC. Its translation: CANSLLPSYEQYF.

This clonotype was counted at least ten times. In DNA form, the CDR3 reads TGTGCCAGCAGCCCGAGGTCCGAGACGTCTGCCTACGAGCAGTACTTC. Amino acid sequence: CASSPRSETSAYEQYF. This chain joins TRBV7-9 and TRBJ2-7; the D is unclear. The germline CDR1 and CDR2 sequences are SEHNR and FQNEAQ (reference sequence). With 5 bases removed from V and 2 bases from J, the gap between germline ends came to 19 bases. This CDR3 region has 16 residues.

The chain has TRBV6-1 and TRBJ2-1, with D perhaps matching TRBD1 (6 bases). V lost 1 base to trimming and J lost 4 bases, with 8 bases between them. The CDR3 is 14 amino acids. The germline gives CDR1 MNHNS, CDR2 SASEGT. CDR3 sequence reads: CASSEGDKYNEQFF. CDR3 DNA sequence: TGTGCCAGCAGTGAAGGGGACAAGTACAATGAGCAGTTCTTC.

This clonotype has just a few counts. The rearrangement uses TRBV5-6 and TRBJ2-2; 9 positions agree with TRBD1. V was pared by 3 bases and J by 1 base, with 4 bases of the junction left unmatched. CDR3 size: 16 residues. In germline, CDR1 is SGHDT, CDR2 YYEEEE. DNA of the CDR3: TGTGCCAGCAGCTCAGGGACAGGGATGAACACCGGGGAGCTGTTTTTT. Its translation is CASSSGTGMNTGELFF.

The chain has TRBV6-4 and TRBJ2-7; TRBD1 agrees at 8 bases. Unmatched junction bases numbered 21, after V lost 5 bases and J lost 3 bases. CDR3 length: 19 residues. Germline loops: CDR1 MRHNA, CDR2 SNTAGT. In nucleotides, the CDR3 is TGTGCCAGCAGTCCCCGGGACAGGCCGTTCTCTGAGAGCGACTACGAGCAGTACGTC. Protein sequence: CASSPRDRPFSESDYEQYV.

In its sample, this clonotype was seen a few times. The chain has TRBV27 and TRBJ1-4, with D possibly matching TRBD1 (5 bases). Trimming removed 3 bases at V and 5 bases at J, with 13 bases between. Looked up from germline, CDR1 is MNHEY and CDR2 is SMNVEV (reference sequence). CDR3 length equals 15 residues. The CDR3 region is CASSLWAGANEKLFF. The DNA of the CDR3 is TGTGCCAGCAGTTTGTGGGCCGGGGCCAATGAAAAACTGTTTTTT.

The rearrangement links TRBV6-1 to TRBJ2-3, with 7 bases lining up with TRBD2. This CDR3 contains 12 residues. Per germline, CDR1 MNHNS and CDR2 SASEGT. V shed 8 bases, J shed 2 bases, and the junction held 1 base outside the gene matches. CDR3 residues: CASGGDTDTQYF. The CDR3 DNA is TGTGCCAGCGGGGGGGACACAGATACGCAGTATTTT.

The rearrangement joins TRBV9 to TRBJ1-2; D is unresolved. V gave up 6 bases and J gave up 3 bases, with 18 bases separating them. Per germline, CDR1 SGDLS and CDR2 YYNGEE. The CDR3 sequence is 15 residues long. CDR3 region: CASNKASGAYYGYTF. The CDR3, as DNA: TGTGCCAGCAACAAAGCGTCAGGCGCTTACTATGGCTACACCTTC.

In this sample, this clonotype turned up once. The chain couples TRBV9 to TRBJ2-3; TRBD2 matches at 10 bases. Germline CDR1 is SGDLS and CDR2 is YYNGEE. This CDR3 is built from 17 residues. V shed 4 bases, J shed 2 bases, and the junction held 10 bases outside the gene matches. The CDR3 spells CASSPLGSGGPTDTQYF. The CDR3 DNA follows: TGTGCCAGCAGCCCCCTGGGTAGCGGGGGGCCCACAGATACGCAGTATTTT.

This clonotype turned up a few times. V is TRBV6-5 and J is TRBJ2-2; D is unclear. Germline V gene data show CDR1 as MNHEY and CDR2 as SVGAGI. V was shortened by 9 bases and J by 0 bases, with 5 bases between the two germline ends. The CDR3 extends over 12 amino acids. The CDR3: CASTTNTGELFF. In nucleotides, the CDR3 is TGTGCCAGTACAACGAACACCGGGGAGCTGTTTTTT.